This T cell receptor beta chain originates from a study of response to subunit inactivated influenza vaccine. TCRdb processed the RT-PCR reads anew with MiXCR; each CDR3 protein has one entry. The table has 650,000 or so distinct CDR3 sequences, 12% to 15% seen once. This clonotype was recorded at least ten times. V was trimmed by 0 bases and J by 0 bases, leaving 7 bases between them. The V gene's germline CDR1 is LNHNV and CDR2 YYDKDF (reference sequence). The CDR3 runs 15 residues. This clonotype was obtained from a man aged 50-60 years who received an inactivated influenza vaccine. Sequenced material: PBMCs from blood, taken about 14 days before vaccination. This chain uses TRBV15 with TRBJ2-3; D is undetermined. The CDR3 nucleotides read TGTGCCACCAGCAGAGATCCGGCTAGCACAGATACGCAGTATTTT. Its translation is CATSRDPASTDTQYF.